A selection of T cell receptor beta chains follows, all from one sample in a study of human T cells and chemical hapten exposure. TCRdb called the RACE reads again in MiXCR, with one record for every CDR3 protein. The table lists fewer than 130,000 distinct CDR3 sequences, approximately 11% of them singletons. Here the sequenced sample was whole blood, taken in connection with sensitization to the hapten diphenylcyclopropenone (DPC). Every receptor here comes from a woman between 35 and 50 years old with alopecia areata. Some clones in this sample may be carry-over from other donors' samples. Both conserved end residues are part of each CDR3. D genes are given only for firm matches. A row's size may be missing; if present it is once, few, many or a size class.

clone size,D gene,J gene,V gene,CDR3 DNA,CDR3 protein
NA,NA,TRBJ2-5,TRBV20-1,TGCAGTGCTCCAGGGAGGCCGCGGTGGACCCAGTACTTC,CSAPGRPRWTQYF
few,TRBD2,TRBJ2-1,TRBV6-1,TGTGCCAGCAGTGGCCACGGGACTAGCGGGGGGGCCGTGCAGTTCTTC,CASSGHGTSGGAVQFF
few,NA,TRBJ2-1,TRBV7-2,TGTGCCAGCACCCCGGGACGCCGGACCTACAATGAGCAGTTCTTC,CASTPGRRTYNEQFF
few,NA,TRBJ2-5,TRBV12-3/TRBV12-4,TGTGCCAGCAGTTTGTCCCCCGGGATGGAGACCCAGTACTTC,CASSLSPGMETQYF
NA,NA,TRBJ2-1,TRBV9,TGTGCCAGCAGCGCGATTTCCGGGGGACAAAATGAGCAGTTCTTC,CASSAISGGQNEQFF
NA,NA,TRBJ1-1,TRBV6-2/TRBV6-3,TGTGCCAGCAGTGACGGGGTCCCCATTGAAGCTTTCTTT,CASSDGVPIEAFF
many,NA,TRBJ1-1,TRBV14,TGTGCCAGCAGCCAACGGCGGACTGAAGCTTTCTTT,CASSQRRTEAFF
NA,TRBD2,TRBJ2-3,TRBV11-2,TGTGCCAGCAGCCAAGGACTAGCGGGGGGCCACACAGATACGCAGTATTTT,CASSQGLAGGHTDTQYF
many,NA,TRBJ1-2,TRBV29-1,TGCAGCGTTTCAGGGTTAGATGGCTACACCTTC,CSVSGLDGYTF
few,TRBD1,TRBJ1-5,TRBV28,TGTGCCAGCAGTCAGAACCAGGGGGCTCTGGGCAATCAGCCCCAGCATTTT,CASSQNQGALGNQPQHF
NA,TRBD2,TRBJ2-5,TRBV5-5,TGTGCCAGCAGCTTACTAGCGGAAAAGACCCAGTACTTC,CASSLLAEKTQYF
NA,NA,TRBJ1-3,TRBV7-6,TGTGCCAGCAGCCAATTGACAGGCCACGGAAACACCATATATTTT,CASSQLTGHGNTIYF
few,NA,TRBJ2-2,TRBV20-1,TGCAGTGCTAACGGACAGTCGAACACCGGGGAGCTGTTTTTT,CSANGQSNTGELFF
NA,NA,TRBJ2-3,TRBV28,TGTGCCACCCTGGACTCCTTCACAGATACGCAGTATTTT,CATLDSFTDTQYF
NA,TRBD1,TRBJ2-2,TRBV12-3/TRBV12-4,TGTGCCAGCAGTTTACGGACAGGGGGCTTCACCGGGGAGCTGTTTTTT,CASSLRTGGFTGELFF
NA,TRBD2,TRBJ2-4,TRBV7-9,TGTGCCAGCAGCTCTAGAGCGGGAGAGTCCAAAAACATTCAGTACTTC,CASSSRAGESKNIQYF
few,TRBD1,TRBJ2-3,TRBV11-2,TGTGCCAGCAGTCAGGGGGCGCGTGCCACAGATACGCAGTATTTT,CASSQGARATDTQYF
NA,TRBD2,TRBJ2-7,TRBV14,TGTGCCAGCAGCCGTCAGGGACTAGCGGGGACCGAGCAGTACTTC,CASSRQGLAGTEQYF
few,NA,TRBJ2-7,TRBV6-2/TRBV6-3,TGTGCCAGCAGTAGGACAGCCACCTACGAGCAGTACTTC,CASSRTATYEQYF
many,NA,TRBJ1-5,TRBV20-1,TGCAGTGCTAGAAGAGTTTGGGAACTCAATCAGCCCCAGCATTTT,CSARRVWELNQPQHF
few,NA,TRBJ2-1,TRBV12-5,TGTGCTAGTGGTTCGGACCCGCAGGTTCAGTTCTTC,CASGSDPQVQFF
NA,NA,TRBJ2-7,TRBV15,TGTGCCACCAGCAGAAACAGGGATAGCTTGTACGAGCAGTACTTC,CATSRNRDSLYEQYF
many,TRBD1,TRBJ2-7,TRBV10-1,TGCGCCAGCAGTGAGAGACAGGGCTCCTACGAGCAGTACTTC,CASSERQGSYEQYF
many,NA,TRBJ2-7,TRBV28,TGTGCCAGCAGTTTGGTCAGGTCGGCAGGGCGATTGCACGAGCAGTACTTC,CASSLVRSAGRLHEQYF
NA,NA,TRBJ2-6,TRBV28,TGTGCCAGCAGCACACCTCCATCTGGGGCCAACGTCCTGACTTTC,CASSTPPSGANVLTF
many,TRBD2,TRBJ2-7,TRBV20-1,TGCAGTGCTACTGTGCTAGCGGGAGACGAGCAGTACTTC,CSATVLAGDEQYF
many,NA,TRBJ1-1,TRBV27,TGTGCCAGCAGCCGGGGGCGGGCGGTCGCTGAAGCTTTCTTT,CASSRGRAVAEAFF
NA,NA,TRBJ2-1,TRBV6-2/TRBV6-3,TGTGCCAGCAGTCTATCGACTAGGAGGGAGCAGTTCTTC,CASSLSTRREQFF
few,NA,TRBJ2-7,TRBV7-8,TGTGCCAGCAGCTTAAGGGACTCCTATCGCGAGCAGTACTTC,CASSLRDSYREQYF
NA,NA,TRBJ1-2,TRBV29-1,TGCAGCGTTGTACCAATAGGGTATGGCTACACCTTC,CSVVPIGYGYTF
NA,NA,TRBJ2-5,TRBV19,TGTGCCAGTAGTATAGTGGAGGGGAGAGAGACCCAGTACTTC,CASSIVEGRETQYF
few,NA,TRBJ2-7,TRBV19,TGTGCCAGTAGTACCCCGTTGGGTGCCCACTACTACGAGCAGTACTTC,CASSTPLGAHYYEQYF
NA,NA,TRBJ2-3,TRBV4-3,TGCGCCAGCAGCCAAGAGGCCGGGCTAGCCAGAAATACGCAGTATTTT,CASSQEAGLARNTQYF
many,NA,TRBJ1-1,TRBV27,TGTGCCAGCAGCCTAACAGGGAGGAACACTGAAGCTTTCTTT,CASSLTGRNTEAFF
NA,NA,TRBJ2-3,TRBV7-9,TGTGCCAGCAGCCCTGGGGGCAGGGAGTACACAGATACGCAGTATTTT,CASSPGGREYTDTQYF
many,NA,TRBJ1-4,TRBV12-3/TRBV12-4,TGTGCCAGCGGGGCTCCGGACGAGGTGTTTTTT,CASGAPDEVFF
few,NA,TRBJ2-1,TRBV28,TGTGCCAGCAGTTCCACCCATACCGGCAATGAGCAGTTCTTC,CASSSTHTGNEQFF
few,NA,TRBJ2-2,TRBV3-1,TGTGCCAGCAGCCTCGGAACGGCCCGGGAGCTGTTTTTT,CASSLGTARELFF
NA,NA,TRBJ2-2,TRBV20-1,TGCAGTGCTACTACGGGGGCCCCGGACACCGGGGAGCTGTTTTTT,CSATTGAPDTGELFF
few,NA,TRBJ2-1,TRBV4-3,TGCGCCAGCAGCCAAGTTGGTAGGTGGAATGAGCAGTTCTTC,CASSQVGRWNEQFF
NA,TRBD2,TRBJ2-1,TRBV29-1,TGCAGTGCCCAACGCACTAGCGGAGAGCGGAATGAGCAGTTCTTC,CSAQRTSGERNEQFF
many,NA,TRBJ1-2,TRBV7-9,TGTGCCAGCAGCCCCACCCTAGGGACCGGCGCTAACTATGGCTACACCTTC,CASSPTLGTGANYGYTF
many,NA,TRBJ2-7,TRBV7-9,TGTGCCAGCAGCTCTACGATCGAGCAGTACTTC,CASSSTIEQYF
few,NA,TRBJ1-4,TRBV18,TGTGCCAGCTCACCTCAACGGGAAAAACTGTTTTTT,CASSPQREKLFF
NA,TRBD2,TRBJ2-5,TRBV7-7,TGTGCCAGCAGCCCCCGACTAGCGGGAGTGAAGACCCAGTACTTC,CASSPRLAGVKTQYF
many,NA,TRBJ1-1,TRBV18,TGTGCCAGCTCACCACTAGGCCGAGTTTCGGCTTTCTTT,CASSPLGRVSAFF
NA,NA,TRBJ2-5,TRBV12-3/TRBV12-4,TGTGCCAGCAGTTTACTGTGGGGGGCGACCCAGTACTTC,CASSLLWGATQYF
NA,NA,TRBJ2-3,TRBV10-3,TGTGCCATCAGTGAGTCGGATACGCAGTATTTT,CAISESDTQYF
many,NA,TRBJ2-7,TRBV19,TGTGCCAGTAGTATTGAAAGGGGGAACGAGCAGTACTTC,CASSIERGNEQYF
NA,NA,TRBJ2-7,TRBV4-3,TGCGCCAGCAGCCAGGGAAACCAGGGGATCCCTCGTGAGCAGTACTTC,CASSQGNQGIPREQYF
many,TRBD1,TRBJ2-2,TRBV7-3,TGTGCCAGCAGCTTCCGACAGGGGTTGGCCGGGGAGCTGTTTTTT,CASSFRQGLAGELFF
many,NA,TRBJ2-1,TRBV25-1,TGTGCCAGCAGTGTCCCGGGGGGCCCAAATGAGCAGTTCTTC,CASSVPGGPNEQFF